The next 14 T cell receptor beta chains were all read from a single sample in a study of T cell changes during pregnancy in multiple sclerosis. TCRdb keeps only in-frame clones here, not all; method: immunoSEQ multiplex PCR. The sample yields tens of thousands of clones, approximately 92% seen once. Sequenced here: CD4+ T cells from peripheral blood mononuclear cells, sampled in the third trimester of pregnancy. The receptors were sampled from a female donor with multiple sclerosis, enrolled in a pregnancy study.

The chain recombines TRBV6-6 with TRBJ2-2, with TRBD2 as a possible D gene (5 bases). The CDR3 spans 13 residues. The V gene's germline CDR1 is MNHNY and CDR2 SVGAGI (reference sequence). Trimming took off 2 bases at V and 5 bases at J, with 6 bases between the two ends. CDR3: CASSYGETGELFF. The DNA for the CDR3 is TGTGCCAGCAGTTACGGGGAGACCGGGGAGCTGTTTTTT.

The V call is TRBV6-6, the J call TRBJ1-2, with a tentative D call TRBD1 (5 bases). The CDR3 is 13 amino acids. Trimming pared 5 bases from V and 8 bases from J, leaving 15 bases between. Germline CDR1 reads MNHNY; CDR2 reads SVGAGI (reference sequence). The CDR3 here is CASSIAGGRGYTF. The DNA of the CDR3 is TGTGCCAGCAGTATAGCGGGGGGGAGAGGCTACACCTTC.

J is TRBJ2-4 and V is TRBV7-2; 8 bases agree with TRBD2. V gave up 5 bases and J gave up 3 bases; unmatched junction bases: 12. This CDR3 region has 17 residues. Germline CDR1 SGHTA, CDR2 FQGNSA. CDR3 sequence: CASSHRGGAVGKNIQYF. DNA for the CDR3: TGTGCCAGCAGCCATCGGGGGGGGGCAGTTGGCAAAAACATTCAGTACTTC. Full variable domain (remainder filled in from reference TRBV7-2 and TRBJ2-4): GAGVSQSPSNKVTEKGKDVELRCDPISGHTALYWYRQSLGQGLEFLIYFQGNSAPDKSGLPSDRFSAERTGGSVSTLTIQRTQQEDSAVYLCASSHRGGAVGKNIQYFGAGTRLSVL.

The V gene is TRBV6-6, the J gene TRBJ2-5, with 8 bases identical to TRBD1. The CDR3 is 16 amino acids. V was pared by 4 bases and J by 5 bases, with 12 bases of the junction left unmatched. CDR1 MNHNY and CDR2 SVGAGI come from the germline V gene (reference sequence). The CDR3 sequence: CASSLPTGVGMETQYF. The CDR3, as DNA: TGTGCCAGCAGTTTGCCGACAGGGGTGGGTATGGAGACCCAGTACTTC.

This sequence joins TRBV6-1 and TRBJ1-2, with TRBD1 matching over 7 bases. Germline V CDR1 and CDR2: MNHNS, SASEGT. The CDR3 loop spans 13 amino acids. The V and J ends lost 11 bases and 2 bases, in that order; junction bases with no gene match: 8. DNA of the CDR3: TGTGCCGGCGGAGGGGGCCTCAACTATGGCTACACCTTC. Translating gives CAGGGGLNYGYTF.

The chain employs TRBV19 and TRBJ1-1, with a tentative D call TRBD1 (5 bases). The V end lost 6 bases, the J end lost 0 bases, and 14 bases lay between the germline ends. From germline, CDR1 is LNHDA and CDR2 SQIVND (reference sequence). The CDR3 contains 15 residues. The CDR3 region has the DNA TGTGCCAGTAGCACCCACAGGACCCTGAACACTGAAGCTTTCTTT. This sequence encodes CASSTHRTLNTEAFF.

The chain has TRBV2 and TRBJ1-2, with 10 nucleotides matching TRBD1. This CDR3 comprises 19 residues. Germline lookup yields CDR1 SNHLY and CDR2 FYNNEI. The V gene end was trimmed by 3 bases and the J gene end by 0 bases; junction bases not matched to a gene: 13. CDR3 DNA: TGTGCCAGCAGTGAGGGTTTGGGGACAGGGGTTAATCCTAACTATGGCTACACCTTC. Residues: CASSEGLGTGVNPNYGYTF.

The V gene is TRBV19, the J gene TRBJ1-1; the match to TRBD1 covers 9 bases. Germline CDR1 is LNHDA and CDR2 is SQIVND (reference sequence). J lost 1 base, V lost 6 bases, and 6 bases had no gene match. The CDR3 extends over 15 amino acids. The CDR3: CASSQRDRANTEAFF. CDR3 bases: TGTGCCAGTAGCCAACGGGACAGGGCGAACACTGAAGCTTTCTTT.

V is TRBV5-8 and J is TRBJ2-7; D uncertain. The V gene's germline CDR1 is SGHTS and CDR2 YDEGEE. V dropped 5 bases and J dropped 5 bases, with 11 bases sitting between them. The CDR3 spans 12 residues. The CDR3 DNA reads TGTGCCAGCAGTCTAGGTGTCCACGAGCAGTACTTC. It codes for CASSLGVHEQYF.

The chain couples TRBV5-1 to TRBJ2-7; D is possibly TRBD1 (7 bases). The germline V and J ends were trimmed by 4 bases and 5 bases, with 16 bases remaining between them. The CDR3 has 14 residues. The germline CDR1 and CDR2 sequences are SGHRS and YFSETQ. The CDR3 is CASSGGQEGDEQYF. DNA for the CDR3: TGCGCCAGCAGCGGTGGACAGGAGGGGGACGAGCAGTACTTC.

This clone appeared a few times. The rearrangement uses TRBV11-2 and TRBJ2-7, with 10 nucleotides matching TRBD2. This CDR3 comprises 15 residues. Germline CDR1 and CDR2: SGHAT and FQNNGV. Trimming at V came to 6 bases and at J to 2 bases, leaving 7 bases not matched to a gene. The CDR3 reads CASRHASGGTYEQYF. CDR3 sequence (DNA): TGTGCCAGCAGGCACGCTAGCGGGGGTACCTACGAGCAGTACTTC.

V usage is TRBV6-5 and J usage is TRBJ2-2; 7 nucleotides match TRBD1. The V and J ends lost 8 bases and 2 bases, in that order; junction bases with no gene match: 5. From germline, CDR1 is MNHEY and CDR2 SVGAGI. The CDR3 contains 14 residues. CDR3 region: CASLGQTNTGELFF. The CDR3 DNA follows: TGTGCCAGCCTGGGACAGACTAACACCGGGGAGCTGTTTTTT.

The chain links TRBV9 to TRBJ2-3; 7 bases align to TRBD2. The J segment lost 3 bases and the V segment lost 4 bases, leaving 23 bases of the junction unmatched. The germline V gene encodes CDR1 SGDLS and CDR2 YYNGEE. CDR3 length: 20 amino acids. CDR3: CASSSAGVAGRIIPTDTQYF. The CDR3 region has the DNA TGTGCCAGCAGCTCGGCCGGGGTAGCGGGCCGTATCATCCCAACAGATACGCAGTATTTT.

The chain recombines TRBV30 with TRBJ1-2; D not certain. The CDR3 length is 14 residues. CDR1 and CDR2 from the germline V gene are GTSNPN and SVGIG (reference sequence). The V and J ends lost 1 base and 3 bases respectively, with 12 bases between them. CDR3 nucleotides: TGTGCCTGGAGTGGCGGAGGGCTGGACTATGGCTACACCTTC. Translating it yields CAWSGGGLDYGYTF. The full variable domain, in which reference TRBV30 and TRBJ1-2 provide the parts outside the CDR3, is SQTIHQWPATLVQPVGSPLSLECTVEGTSNPNLYWYRQAAGRGLQLLFYSVGIGQISSEVPQNLSASRPQDRQFILSSKKLLLSDSGFYLCAWSGGGLDYGYTFGSGTRLTVV.